Listed here are 30 T cell receptor beta chains from one sample, sequenced in a study of OX40 agonist ivuxolimab in advanced cancers. To prepare the library, the immunoSEQ multiplex PCR assay was applied. TCRdb carries this immuneACCESS record with in-frame sequences only. Its versions omit some clonotypes, under half of them owing to an unresolved V gene in the studies checked, with the rest unexplained. In this sample the table shows about 75,000 clones, more than 90% of which occur a single time. The ten biggest clones cover over 0.3% of the sample. Sequencing was performed on CD4+ or CD8+ T cells sorted from blood, taken in a trial of the OX40 agonist ivuxolimab. All receptors come from an adult with an advanced solid tumor such as melanoma, head and neck, liver or kidney cancer.

The V call is TRBV19, the J call TRBJ1-5, with 7 bases that match TRBD1. Looked up from germline, CDR1 is LNHDA and CDR2 is SQIVND (reference sequence). Trimming at V came to 4 bases and at J to 4 bases, leaving 13 bases not matched to a gene. The CDR3 totals 17 residues. Written as DNA, the CDR3 is TGTGCCAGTAGTACACTAACGACAGGGAGAGGGAATCAGCCCCAGCATTTT. Translation gives CASSTLTTGRGNQPQHF.

The CDR3 DNA sequence: TGTGCCAGCAGTTCACAGGGTTCCTCGTATGGCTACACCTTC. This translates into CASSSQGSSYGYTF. The rearrangement joins TRBV28 to TRBJ1-2, with D possibly matching TRBD1 (6 bases). V dropped 4 bases and J dropped 5 bases, with 14 bases sitting between them. The CDR3 loop spans 14 amino acids. Germline CDR1 and CDR2: MDHEN and SYDVKM.

This clone was detected only once. The chain recombines TRBV27 with TRBJ2-7; 12 nucleotides agree with TRBD1. CDR3 length: 14 amino acids. Germline CDR1 and CDR2: MNHEY and SMNVEV (reference sequence). Trimming at V came to 5 bases and at J to 9 bases, leaving 8 bases not matched to a gene. The CDR3 spells CASSPTGTGGGQYF. CDR3 sequence (DNA): TGTGCCAGCAGTCCAACCGGGACAGGGGGCGGGCAGTACTTC.

The chain combines TRBV29-1 with TRBJ2-1; no reliable D call. V was trimmed by 7 bases and J by 0 bases, leaving 10 bases between them. The germline gives CDR1 SQVTM, CDR2 ANQGSEA. The CDR3 extends over 13 amino acids. The CDR3 DNA reads TGCAGCGAGAAACAGAGCTCCTACAATGAGCAGTTCTTC. The encoded protein is CSEKQSSYNEQFF.

This chain links TRBV5-8 with TRBJ2-7; TRBD1 matches 10 bases. V shed 2 bases and J 4 bases; nucleotides not matched to a gene: 6. Germline-derived CDR1 and CDR2 are SGHTS and YDEGEE. The CDR3 extends over 15 amino acids. CDR3 amino acids: CASSLAGTGVYEQYF. In nucleotides, the CDR3 is TGTGCCAGCAGCTTAGCCGGGACAGGGGTATACGAGCAGTACTTC. Based on the CDR3 plus reference TRBV5-8 and TRBJ2-7, the full variable domain is EAGVTQSPTHLIKTRGQQATLRCSPISGHTSVYWYQQALGLGLQFLLWYDEGEERNRGNFPPRFSGRQFPNYSSELNVNALELEDSALYLCASSLAGTGVYEQYFGPGTRLTVT.

This clone occurred once. The chain joins TRBV7-9 to TRBJ2-1; D perhaps matches TRBD1 (6 bases). V lost 4 bases to trimming and J lost 4 bases, with 11 bases between them. CDR1 and CDR2 from the germline V gene are SEHNR and FQNEAQ (reference sequence). The CDR3 contains 14 residues. The CDR3 DNA reads TGTGCCAGCAGCTATAGGGGGATTTACAATGAGCAGTTCTTC. Protein sequence: CASSYRGIYNEQFF.

The J gene is TRBJ2-3, the V gene TRBV10-2; D is possibly TRBD2 (5 bases). This CDR3 comprises 12 residues. V was pared by 8 bases and J by 3 bases, with 9 bases between. In germline, CDR1 is WSHSY, CDR2 SAAADI. The DNA of the CDR3 is TGCGCCAGCCGACTACTAACAGATACGCAGTATTTT. As protein: CASRLLTDTQYF.

This chain joins TRBV7-9 and TRBJ2-3; D unresolved. The V end lost 1 base, the J end lost 3 bases, and 14 bases lay between the germline ends. Per germline, CDR1 SEHNR and CDR2 FQNEAQ (reference sequence). The CDR3 consists of 16 residues. CDR3 nucleotide sequence: TGTGCCAGCAGCTTAGTTGCCGTCGGCCGAACAGATACGCAGTATTTT. Amino acid sequence: CASSLVAVGRTDTQYF.

The chain employs TRBV5-1 and TRBJ2-1; 11 bases align to TRBD2. Trimming at V came to 4 bases and at J to 13 bases, leaving 16 bases not matched to a gene. Germline V gene data show CDR1 as SGHRS and CDR2 as YFSETQ. CDR3 size: 16 residues. The CDR3, as DNA: TGCGCCAGCAGCCTTTCCACTAGCGGGAGTCTTCTCGGCCAGTTCTTC. Its translation is CASSLSTSGSLLGQFF.

This clone was picked up a small number of times. This sequence joins TRBV18 and TRBJ2-1; 9 bases align to TRBD2. This CDR3 comprises 16 residues. The V gene end was trimmed by 0 bases and the J gene end by 5 bases; junction bases not matched to a gene: 5. In germline, CDR1 is KGHSH, CDR2 LQKENI. Here the CDR3 reads CASSPPVAGGDNEQFF. CDR3 DNA sequence: TGTGCCAGCTCACCACCGGTGGCGGGAGGGGACAATGAGCAGTTCTTC.

The J gene is TRBJ2-5, the V gene TRBV19; 7 bases line up with TRBD2. The CDR3 is 13 amino acids. Losses at the gene ends were 1 base for V and 5 bases for J; bases not matched to a gene: 1. Germline CDR1 is LNHDA and CDR2 is SQIVND (reference sequence). CDR3 coding DNA: TGTGCCAGTAGTATAGGGGGGGGTGAGACCCAGTACTTC. Translation: CASSIGGGETQYF.

CDR3 in amino acids: CASSVGPGRNTGELFF. The CDR3 DNA reads as TGTGCCAGCAGCGTAGGCCCAGGGAGGAACACCGGGGAGCTGTTTTTT. The chain couples TRBV7-3 to TRBJ2-2; D assignment may be TRBD1 or TRBD2 (5 bases each). The V gene lost 5 bases and the J gene lost 1 base, with 14 bases spanning the gap. Germline CDR1 reads SGHTA; CDR2 reads FQGTGA. The CDR3 totals 16 residues. The complete variable domain, with remaining parts taken from reference TRBV7-3 and TRBJ2-2, reads GAGVSQTPSNKVTEKGKYVELRCDPISGHTALYWYRQSLGQGPEFLIYFQGTGAADDSGLPNDRFFAVRPEGSVSTLKIQRTERGDSAVYLCASSVGPGRNTGELFFGEGSRLTVL.

This clone was recorded only once. The J gene is TRBJ2-4, the V gene TRBV7-9, with D hard to call. Germline V gene sequence: CDR1 SEHNR, CDR2 FQNEAQ (reference sequence). CDR3 length equals 14 residues. The V end lost 1 base, the J end lost 4 bases, and 8 bases lay between the germline ends. This chain's CDR3 is CASSLGEGKNIQYF. CDR3 in DNA: TGTGCCAGCAGCTTAGGTGAAGGGAAAAACATTCAGTACTTC.

CDR3 sequence reads: CASSPLSGERYSPLHF. CDR3 bases: TGTGCCAGCAGCCCCCTTTCGGGAGAAAGGTATTCACCCCTCCACTTT. The chain joins TRBV13 to TRBJ1-6, with D uncertain. V was shortened by 5 bases and J by 8 bases, with 19 bases between the two germline ends. CDR1 is PRHDT and CDR2 is FYEKMQ in the germline V gene (reference sequence). The CDR3 totals 16 residues.

The chain recombines TRBV29-1 with TRBJ2-7, with D perhaps given as TRBD1 or TRBD2 (5 bases each). Germline-derived CDR1 and CDR2 are SQVTM and ANQGSEA. This CDR3 comprises 11 residues. Trimming cost V 8 bases and J 6 bases, with 14 bases left between them. The CDR3 nucleotides are TGCAGCACTGGGGGAGCCGGCGAGCAGTACTTC. It is translated as CSTGGAGEQYF.

The chain combines TRBV5-6 with TRBJ1-2; D may be TRBD1 (5 bases). The ends were cut back, 2 bases at V and 4 bases at J, with 15 bases in the middle. The CDR3 consists of 15 residues. Germline assignment: CDR1 SGHDT and CDR2 YYEEEE. Written as DNA, the CDR3 is TGTGCCAGCAGCTTATGGGTAGAGGGACCCTATGGCTACACCTTC. The encoded protein is CASSLWVEGPYGYTF.

This clone was detected only once. The rearrangement uses TRBV7-9 and TRBJ1-4, with 7 bases that match TRBD1. Germline-derived CDR1 and CDR2 are SEHNR and FQNEAQ (reference sequence). V trimming: 5 bases; J trimming: 2 bases; junction bases outside the gene matches: 5. The CDR3 length is 15 residues. This CDR3 is CASSPRQGTNEKLFF. The CDR3 bases are TGTGCCAGCAGCCCACGACAGGGCACTAATGAAAAACTGTTTTTT.

This chain uses TRBV10-3 with TRBJ2-5; 11 bases are shared with TRBD2. In germline, CDR1 is ENHRY, CDR2 SYGVKD. J lost 2 bases, V lost 4 bases, and 3 bases had no gene match. The CDR3 extends over 15 amino acids. CDR3 DNA: TGTGCCATCAGTGCGACTAGCGGGGTACAAGAGACCCAGTACTTC. Amino acids: CAISATSGVQETQYF.

The V and J genes are TRBV28 and TRBJ2-7, with D possibly TRBD1 on 6 matching bases. V was cut by 6 bases and J by 1 base, with 19 bases left in between. The CDR3 loop spans 16 amino acids. CDR1 and CDR2 from the germline V gene are MDHEN and SYDVKM. The CDR3 DNA follows: TGTGCCAGCAGGGGAAGGGGACAAAGCTATTCCTACGAGCAGTACTTC. The encoded protein is CASRGRGQSYSYEQYF.

The rearrangement uses TRBV6-6 and TRBJ1-1; D unresolved. CDR3 length equals 11 residues. CDR1 is MNHNY, CDR2 SVGAGI, per germline (reference sequence). V gave up 6 bases and J gave up 4 bases, with 6 bases separating them. CDR3 residues: CASSDSTEAFF. DNA for the CDR3: TGTGCCAGCAGCGATTCCACTGAAGCTTTCTTT.

The rearrangement uses TRBV25-1 and TRBJ1-4; D possibly corresponds to TRBD1 (6 bases). Germline CDR1 reads MGHDK; CDR2 reads SYGVNS. This CDR3 is built from 13 residues. Trimming took 8 bases from V and 5 from J, leaving 12 bases between them. This CDR3 reads CASSAGVNEKLFF. The DNA of the CDR3 is TGTGCCAGCTCAGCAGGGGTCAATGAAAAACTGTTTTTT.

V is TRBV10-3 and J is TRBJ2-1, with 11 bases aligning to TRBD2. Germline V CDR1 and CDR2: ENHRY, SYGVKD. Trimming removed 4 bases from V and 7 bases from J; junction bases left unmatched: 12. The CDR3 is 17 residues long. The CDR3 DNA is TGTGCCATCAGTGCCTTAGCGGGGGGGCTGGTTGGGAATGAGCAGTTCTTC. It is translated as CAISALAGGLVGNEQFF.

This chain links TRBV27 with TRBJ2-5; TRBD2 might be the D (6 bases). Deletions cut 6 bases from V and 5 bases from J, with 22 bases between. The CDR3 totals 16 residues. Germline assignment: CDR1 MNHEY and CDR2 SMNVEV (reference sequence). CDR3 DNA sequence: TGTGCCAGCAGCACCGGGGGAAGAGGAATTATGGAGACCCAGTACTTC. Encoded protein: CASSTGGRGIMETQYF.

The chain is built from TRBV5-4 and TRBJ1-1; 8 bases line up with TRBD1. V lost 4 bases and J lost 1; bases outside the gene matches: 6. There are 15 residues in the CDR3. CDR1 is SGHNT, CDR2 YYREEE, per germline (reference sequence). The CDR3 DNA sequence: TGTGCCAGCAGCGAACTACAGGGGGAGAACACTGAAGCTTTCTTT. Amino acid sequence: CASSELQGENTEAFF.

A few counts support this clone. The genes are TRBV9 and TRBJ2-7, with TRBD2 matching 9 bases. Germline V gene lookup returns CDR1 SGDLS and CDR2 YYNGEE. This CDR3 is 16 amino acids long. After removal of 4 bases from V and 3 bases from J, the junction contained 11 bases not matched to a gene. This chain's CDR3 is CASSRGGLAGFYEQYF. CDR3 DNA: TGTGCCAGCAGCCGGGGGGGGCTAGCGGGATTCTACGAGCAGTACTTC.

The chain joins TRBV2 to TRBJ2-7; 12 bases line up with TRBD2. Trimming at V came to 2 bases and at J to 2 bases, leaving 4 bases not matched to a gene. Germline V gene lookup returns CDR1 SNHLY and CDR2 FYNNEI. The CDR3 has 16 amino acids. The CDR3 here is CASSEISSGGAYEQYF. Written as DNA, the CDR3 is TGTGCCAGCAGTGAAATATCTAGCGGGGGGGCCTACGAGCAGTACTTC. The full variable domain, rest sourced from reference TRBV2 and TRBJ2-7, is EPEVTQTPSHQVTQMGQEVILRCVPISNHLYFYWYRQILGQKVEFLVSFYNNEISEKSEIFDDQFSVERPDGSNFTLKIRSTKLEDSAMYFCASSEISSGGAYEQYFGPGTRLTVT.

This chain links TRBV9 with TRBJ2-6; 8 nucleotides agree with TRBD1. The V and J ends lost 0 bases and 2 bases, in that order; junction bases with no gene match: 4. The length of the CDR3 is 17 residues. Germline assignment: CDR1 SGDLS and CDR2 YYNGEE. CDR3 amino acids: CASSVVSGGAGANVLTF. CDR3 in DNA: TGTGCCAGCAGCGTAGTGTCAGGGGGCGCTGGGGCCAACGTCCTGACTTTC.

The rearrangement links TRBV18 to TRBJ2-5; D gene unclear. The V end was cut by 2 bases, the J end by 5 bases, with 3 bases between. Germline V gene lookup returns CDR1 KGHSH and CDR2 LQKENI. The CDR3 consists of 11 residues. The CDR3 here is CASSPIETQYF. The CDR3 nucleotides are TGTGCCAGCTCACCAATTGAGACCCAGTACTTC.

The gene calls are TRBV5-4 and TRBJ2-7, with 8 bases matching TRBD1. The V and J ends lost 3 bases and 7 bases, in that order; junction bases with no gene match: 9. Per germline, CDR1 SGHNT and CDR2 YYREEE (reference sequence). CDR3 size: 14 residues. CDR3 DNA sequence: TGTGCCAGCAGCTCCCGGACAGGGACCGGGGAGCAGTACTTC. Protein: CASSSRTGTGEQYF.

V is TRBV7-2 and J is TRBJ1-6; TRBD1 is a possible D gene (6 bases). The CDR3 is 17 amino acids. V dropped 0 bases and J dropped 7 bases, with 16 bases sitting between them. Germline V gene lookup returns CDR1 SGHTA and CDR2 FQGNSA. The CDR3 here is CASSLALNAGANSPLHF. The CDR3, as DNA: TGTGCCAGCAGCTTAGCCCTTAACGCAGGGGCGAATTCACCCCTCCACTTT. Complete variable domain (other parts from reference TRBV7-2 and TRBJ1-6): GAGVSQSPSNKVTEKGKDVELRCDPISGHTALYWYRQSLGQGLEFLIYFQGNSAPDKSGLPSDRFSAERTGGSVSTLTIQRTQQEDSAVYLCASSLALNAGANSPLHFGNGTRLTVT.